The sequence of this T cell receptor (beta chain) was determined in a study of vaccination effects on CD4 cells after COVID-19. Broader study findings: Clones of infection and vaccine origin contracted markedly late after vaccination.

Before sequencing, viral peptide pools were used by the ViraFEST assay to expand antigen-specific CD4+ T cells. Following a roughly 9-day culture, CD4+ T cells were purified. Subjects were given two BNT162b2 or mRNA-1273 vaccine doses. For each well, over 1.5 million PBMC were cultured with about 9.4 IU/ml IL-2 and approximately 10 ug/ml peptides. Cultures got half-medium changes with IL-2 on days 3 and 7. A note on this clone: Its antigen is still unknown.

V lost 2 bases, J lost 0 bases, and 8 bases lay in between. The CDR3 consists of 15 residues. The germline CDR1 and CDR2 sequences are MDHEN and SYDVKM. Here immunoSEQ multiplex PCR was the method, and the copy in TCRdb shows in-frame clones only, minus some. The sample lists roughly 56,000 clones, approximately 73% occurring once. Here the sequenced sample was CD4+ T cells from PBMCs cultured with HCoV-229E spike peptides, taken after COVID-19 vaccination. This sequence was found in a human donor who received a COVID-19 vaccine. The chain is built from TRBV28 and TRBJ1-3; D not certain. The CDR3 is CASSLVWSSGNTIYF. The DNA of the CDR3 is TGTGCCAGCAGTTTAGTTTGGAGCTCTGGAAACACCATATATTTT.